This TCR beta chain was observed in a study of technical replicates of blood from a few donors. TCRdb's table, derived via immunoSEQ multiplex PCR, lists solely in-frame clones and lacks some. This repertoire shows approximately 80,000 clones, around nine tenths found once; its top ten account for 0.35% to 0.45%. This clone was found a few times. The origin of this receptor is a human donor in good health. Sequenced input: T cells isolated from PBMCs.

DNA of the CDR3: TGTGCCAGTAAAATACAGGGGGGCACCCTAATGAACACTGAAGCTTTCTTT. Amino acids: CASKIQGGTLMNTEAFF. This chain joins TRBV19 and TRBJ1-1; 8 bases map to TRBD1. The V segment lost 7 bases and the J segment 0 bases; nucleotides outside the gene matches: 13. This CDR3 has 17 residues. Germline loops: CDR1 LNHDA, CDR2 SQIVND (reference sequence).